Shown below are 8 T cell receptor beta chains from a single sample sequenced in a study of T cell responses to AZD1222 COVID-19 vaccine. Libraries were prepared by immunoSEQ multiplex PCR; TCRdb keeps only in-frame clonotypes and omits some of them. The sample contains around 180,000 clones, approximately 94% of which appear only once. The sample was peripheral blood, taken on day 0 of AZD1222 vaccination. The receptors were gathered from an adult in good health.

The J gene is TRBJ1-1, the V gene TRBV6-5, with unresolved D. The CDR3 is 12 amino acids. CDR1 and CDR2 (germline): MNHEY, SVGAGI. Trimming took off 5 bases at V and 4 bases at J, with 8 bases between the two ends. CDR3 region: CASSRAGTEAFF. In DNA form, the CDR3 reads TGTGCCAGCAGTCGGGCTGGCACTGAAGCTTTCTTT.

This clone has more than one count but fewer than ten. The rearrangement uses TRBV9 and TRBJ2-7, with 7 bases matching TRBD1. The length of the CDR3 is 15 residues. The trim removed 4 bases at V and 2 bases at J, leaving 9 bases unmatched. In germline, CDR1 is SGDLS, CDR2 YYNGEE. The CDR3 protein is CASSQNAQGAYEQYF. The CDR3 DNA sequence: TGTGCCAGCAGCCAGAACGCGCAGGGGGCCTACGAGCAGTACTTC.

The chain combines TRBV10-3 with TRBJ1-1; TRBD1 is a possible D gene (5 bases). Per germline, CDR1 ENHRY and CDR2 SYGVKD. V lost 1 base, J lost 2 bases, and 17 bases lay in between. CDR3 length: 17 amino acids. The CDR3 region is CAISEFMGDRINTEAFF. For the CDR3, the DNA is TGTGCCATCAGTGAGTTTATGGGAGACAGAATAAACACTGAAGCTTTCTTT.

The chain carries TRBV6-2 or TRBV6-3 and TRBJ2-7, with a tentative D call TRBD1 (5 bases). Between the trimmed V and J ends, which lost 2 bases and 6 bases, there was a span of 8 bases. Germline values: CDR1 MNHEY, CDR2 SVGEGT. This CDR3 region has 12 residues. Here the CDR3 DNA reads TGTGCCAGCAGTTACGGGGCGCTCGAGCAGTACTTC. It yields the protein CASSYGALEQYF.

The rearrangement joins TRBV19 to TRBJ1-1; 8 bases match TRBD1. The length of the CDR3 is 14 residues. Germline CDR1 LNHDA, CDR2 SQIVND (reference sequence). Unmatched junction bases numbered 4, after V lost 3 bases and J lost 4 bases. The CDR3 reads CASSIGTGLTEAFF. For the CDR3, the DNA is TGTGCCAGTAGTATCGGGACAGGACTCACTGAAGCTTTCTTT.

This chain joins TRBV3-1 (or the pseudogene TRBV3-2) and TRBJ1-1; TRBD1 matches 10 bases. Germline V gene data show CDR1 as LGHDT and CDR2 as YNNKEL (reference sequence). V was pared by 4 bases and J by 5 bases, with 4 bases of the junction left unmatched. This CDR3 spans 14 amino acids. CDR3 amino acids: CASSRDRGWTEAFF. CDR3 DNA sequence: TGTGCCAGCAGCCGGGACAGGGGTTGGACTGAAGCTTTCTTT.

For this clone: The same CDR3 is also encoded by other DNA sequences in this sample. The V and J genes are TRBV5-1 and TRBJ1-2, with unresolved D. The length of the CDR3 is 13 residues. The V gene's germline CDR1 is SGHRS and CDR2 YFSETQ. V lost 0 bases and J lost 3, with 6 bases in between. The CDR3 nucleotides are TGCGCCAGCAGCTTGGGGAGGGACTATGGCTACACCTTC. Protein: CASSLGRDYGYTF.

This clone was seen a single time. The gene calls are TRBV5-1 and TRBJ1-1; D gene unclear. The germline V and J ends were trimmed by 4 bases and 5 bases, with 15 bases remaining between them. Germline CDR1 is SGHRS and CDR2 is YFSETQ. CDR3 length: 14 amino acids. This CDR3 is CASSPKAFGTEAFF. CDR3 in DNA: TGCGCCAGCAGCCCGAAGGCCTTTGGAACTGAAGCTTTCTTT.